A single sample gave rise to the 32 T cell receptor beta chains below, sequenced in a study of T cell responses to AZD1222 COVID-19 vaccine. The method was immunoSEQ multiplex PCR; TCRdb's version includes in-frame clones alone and lacks a portion of them. The data contain 120,000 or so clones, 80% to 90% of them singletons. The specimen was peripheral blood, collected on day 0 of AZD1222 vaccination. Receptors were obtained from an adult in good health.

V and J are TRBV19 and TRBJ1-5, with D maybe TRBD1 (6 bases). Trimming took 4 bases from V and 5 from J, leaving 12 bases between them. This CDR3 comprises 14 residues. The germline V gene has CDR1 LNHDA and CDR2 SQIVND (reference sequence). The CDR3 region has the DNA TGTGCCAGTAGTACTACAGGGTCGGATCAGCCCCAGCATTTT. Translating gives CASSTTGSDQPQHF.

The chain recombines TRBV6-5 with TRBJ1-2; unclear D gene. V was trimmed by 0 bases and J by 4 bases, leaving 12 bases between them. CDR1 and CDR2 from the germline V gene are MNHEY and SVGAGI. This CDR3 has 15 residues. DNA for the CDR3: TGTGCCAGCAGTTACTCTGGCGGGGTGGGCTATGGCTACACCTTC. Its protein product is CASSYSGGVGYGYTF.

This chain's CDR3 is CAIYEQKLFF. The DNA of the CDR3 is TGTGCCATCTATGAACAAAAACTGTTTTTT. The chain joins TRBV7-9 to TRBJ1-4; unclear D gene. This CDR3 contains 10 residues. Per germline, CDR1 SEHNR and CDR2 FQNEAQ (reference sequence). V shed 10 bases and J shed 9 bases, with 9 bases lying between them.

The chain employs TRBV7-8 and TRBJ2-1, with D perhaps TRBD2 (6 bases). Per germline, CDR1 SGHVS and CDR2 FQNEAQ. The V end lost 7 bases, the J end lost 0 bases, and 22 bases lay between the germline ends. The CDR3 is 18 amino acids. The CDR3 loop reads CASTSRGGRGSSYNEQFF. The CDR3 DNA reads as TGTGCCAGCACCTCCCGGGGTGGACGGGGGAGCTCCTACAATGAGCAGTTCTTC.

The CDR3 DNA follows: TGTGCCATCAGTGACAGGGACCCCTACTCTGGAAACACCATATATTTT. The encoded protein is CAISDRDPYSGNTIYF. This chain connects TRBV10-3 to TRBJ1-3; TRBD1 might be the D (5 bases). Per germline, CDR1 ENHRY and CDR2 SYGVKD. V lost 3 bases, J lost 0 bases, and 12 bases lay in between. The CDR3 contains 16 residues.

The rearrangement links TRBV19 to TRBJ2-5, with D possibly called TRBD1 or TRBD2 (5 bases each). V was pared by 5 bases and J by 4 bases, with 14 bases between. The CDR3 is 14 residues long. Germline assignment: CDR1 LNHDA and CDR2 SQIVND (reference sequence). CDR3 in amino acids: CASSGSGRVETQYF. In DNA, the CDR3 is TGTGCCAGTAGTGGGAGTGGCAGGGTAGAGACCCAGTACTTC.

This rearrangement joins TRBV19 to TRBJ2-6; D not certain. Germline CDR1 LNHDA, CDR2 SQIVND (reference sequence). The CDR3 runs to 15 residues. Trimming removed 4 bases at V and 1 base at J, with 8 bases between. The CDR3 DNA follows: TGTGCCAGTAGTACTCGGATATCTGGGGCCAACGTCCTGACTTTC. It codes for CASSTRISGANVLTF.

This clone was counted a single time. The chain links TRBV18 to TRBJ2-7; 8 bases are a match to TRBD1. V was pared by 3 bases and J by 3 bases, with 4 bases of the junction left unmatched. The CDR3 has 14 residues. From germline, CDR1 is KGHSH and CDR2 LQKENI. The CDR3 bases are TGTGCCAGCTCACCGGGACAGGAGAACTACGAGCAGTACTTC. Its translation is CASSPGQENYEQYF.

This rearrangement joins TRBV12-3 or TRBV12-4 to TRBJ2-3; no clear D. This CDR3 has 11 residues. V shed 6 bases and J shed 2 bases, with 3 bases lying between them. The CDR3, as DNA: TGTGCCAGCAGCCCCACAGATACGCAGTATTTT. Encoded protein: CASSPTDTQYF.

The CDR3 nucleotides are TGTGCCAGCAGCCTACGGACTAGCGGGAGGCAAAACATTCAGTACTTC. Translated: CASSLRTSGRQNIQYF. The chain uses TRBV5-6 and TRBJ2-4; 14 bases agree with TRBD2. The CDR3 runs to 16 residues. Germline CDR1 and CDR2: SGHDT and YYEEEE. The V segment lost 4 bases and the J segment 5 bases; nucleotides outside the gene matches: 5.

The rearrangement uses TRBV11-3 and TRBJ2-3, with D maybe TRBD1 (6 bases). The germline V gene encodes CDR1 SGHNT and CDR2 YENEEA. This CDR3 spans 15 amino acids. With 1 base removed from V and 5 bases from J, the gap between germline ends came to 13 bases. Here the CDR3 reads CASSLVPGAVDTQYF. As DNA, the CDR3 is TGTGCCAGCAGCTTAGTGCCAGGGGCGGTAGATACGCAGTATTTT.

This clone was recorded once. The chain employs TRBV10-3 and TRBJ2-7; a possible D gene is TRBD1 (6 bases). CDR3 length: 14 residues. Trimming took off 4 bases at V and 0 bases at J, with 10 bases between the two ends. The germline V gene encodes CDR1 ENHRY and CDR2 SYGVKD. As DNA, the CDR3 is TGTGCCATCAGTGCCCGACAGGACTCCTACGAGCAGTACTTC. As protein: CAISARQDSYEQYF.

In its sample, this clone was seen once. This chain joins TRBV12-3 or TRBV12-4 and TRBJ1-2; D is unresolved. This CDR3 contains 13 residues. Between the trimmed V and J ends, which lost 6 bases and 4 bases, there was a span of 12 bases. The CDR3 spells CASSPNLLYGYTF. The CDR3, as DNA: TGTGCCAGCAGCCCGAACCTCCTCTATGGCTACACCTTC.

The chain combines TRBV27 with TRBJ1-1, with 10 bases lining up with TRBD1. V trimming: 6 bases; J trimming: 4 bases; junction bases outside the gene matches: 5. The germline CDR1 and CDR2 sequences are MNHEY and SMNVEV (reference sequence). CDR3 length: 14 residues. This chain's CDR3 is CASSPRTGGTEAFF. The CDR3 DNA reads as TGTGCCAGCAGCCCCCGGACAGGGGGCACTGAAGCTTTCTTT.

The chain joins TRBV4-1 to TRBJ1-1; D uncertain. The CDR3 is 14 amino acids. The V gene lost 4 bases and the J gene lost 4 bases, with 13 bases spanning the gap. Looked up from germline, CDR1 is MGHRA and CDR2 is YSYEKL. CDR3 sequence: CASSPFNGGTEAFF. The CDR3 region has the DNA TGCGCCAGCAGCCCCTTTAACGGCGGCACTGAAGCTTTCTTT.

As to this clone: One end of the junction does not line up with germline, which may come from a read error. The V gene is TRBV7-9, the J gene TRBJ1-4; possible D gene TRBD1, 6 bases. The CDR3 is 11 residues long. Germline-derived CDR1 and CDR2 are SEHNR and FQNEAQ (reference sequence). The CDR3 loop is CASSLGPKGVF. The CDR3 DNA sequence: TGTGCCAGCAGTCTGGGCCCTAAGGGGGTTTTT. Full variable domain (outside the CDR3, taken from reference TRBV7-9 and TRBJ1-4): DTGVSQNPRHKITKRGQNVTFRCDPISEHNRLYWYRQTLGQGPEFLTYFQNEAQLEKSRLLSDRFSAERPKGSFSTLEIQRTEQGDSAMYLCASSLGPKGVFGSGTQLSVL.

The rearrangement links TRBV5-5 to TRBJ1-1; TRBD1 is a possible D gene (6 bases). This CDR3 has 16 residues. Deletions cut 7 bases from V and 1 base from J, with 20 bases between. CDR1 and CDR2 from the germline V gene are SGHKS and YYEKEE (reference sequence). CDR3 protein: CASHLGGSSGNTEAFF. DNA of the CDR3: TGTGCCAGCCACTTGGGGGGCAGTTCAGGGAACACTGAAGCTTTCTTT.

J is TRBJ1-4 and V is TRBV12-3 or TRBV12-4, with D unresolved. The CDR3 is made up of 11 amino acids. V shed 6 bases and J shed 8 bases, with 7 bases lying between them. In DNA form, the CDR3 reads TGTGCCAGCAGCATCGGGGAAAAACTGTTTTTT. It specifies CASSIGEKLFF.

The chain has TRBV7-9 and TRBJ2-6; D could derive from TRBD1 or TRBD2 (5 bases each). The V end was cut by 5 bases, the J end by 0 bases, with 5 bases between. Germline-derived CDR1 and CDR2 are SEHNR and FQNEAQ (reference sequence). The CDR3 is 14 amino acids. Written as DNA, the CDR3 is TGTGCCAGCAGCGGGGGCTCTGGGGCCAACGTCCTGACTTTC. As protein: CASSGGSGANVLTF.

In this sample, this clone turned up a few times. V and J are TRBV11-2 and TRBJ1-3; no firm D call. The CDR3 has 14 residues. The V gene's germline CDR1 is SGHAT and CDR2 FQNNGV. V was clipped by 5 bases and J by 6 bases, with 14 bases between them. The CDR3 region has the DNA TGTGCCAGCAGCCCTCGTAGCGGGCAAAACACCATATATTTT. Residues: CASSPRSGQNTIYF.

J is TRBJ1-1 and V is TRBV5-5, with 9 bases lining up with TRBD1. Germline CDR1 and CDR2: SGHKS and YYEKEE (reference sequence). V was pared by 1 base and J by 1 base, with 2 bases of the junction left unmatched. The CDR3 contains 15 residues. The CDR3 coding sequence is TGTGCCAGCAGCTTGAGGGACAGGGAGAACACTGAAGCTTTCTTT. Its protein product is CASSLRDRENTEAFF.

The V call is TRBV30, the J call TRBJ1-5, with 9 positions matching TRBD1. Germline CDR1 and CDR2: GTSNPN and SVGIG (reference sequence). The CDR3 loop spans 15 amino acids. V shed 4 bases, J shed 1 base, and the junction held 5 bases outside the gene matches. The CDR3, as DNA: TGTGCCTGGACACCGGGACAGGGCAGCAATCAGCCCCAGCATTTT. It translates to CAWTPGQGSNQPQHF.

The chain combines TRBV3-1 (or the pseudogene TRBV3-2) with TRBJ1-2; tentative D call: TRBD1 (6 bases). Trimming cost V 6 bases and J 5 bases, with 10 bases left between them. The CDR3 has 12 residues. Germline V gene sequence: CDR1 LGHDT, CDR2 YNNKEL (reference sequence). This chain's CDR3 is CASSQGPYGYTF. CDR3 nucleotide sequence: TGTGCCAGCAGTCAGGGGCCGTATGGCTACACCTTC.

The DNA of the CDR3 is TGTGCCTGGAGTGTACGGTTTAATGAAAAACTGTTTTTT. Translation gives CAWSVRFNEKLFF. The genes are TRBV30 and TRBJ1-4; the D is unclear. This CDR3 is 13 amino acids long. CDR1 and CDR2 (germline): GTSNPN, SVGIG (reference sequence). Trimming cost V 0 bases and J 4 bases, with 6 bases left between them.

This sequence joins TRBV28 and TRBJ1-5, with D perhaps matching TRBD1 (6 bases). CDR1 and CDR2 from the germline V gene are MDHEN and SYDVKM. This CDR3 contains 15 residues. Trimming stripped 9 bases from V and 3 bases from J, with 18 bases between. Here the CDR3 reads CASGLTGQINQPQHF. The CDR3 nucleotides read TGTGCCAGTGGTCTAACCGGACAGATCAATCAGCCCCAGCATTTT. The variable domain in full, with the rest retrieved from reference TRBV28 and TRBJ1-5, is DVKVTQSSRYLVKRTGEKVFLECVQDMDHENMFWYRQDPGLGLRLIYFSYDVKMKEKGDIPEGYSVSREKKERFSLILESASTNQTSMYLCASGLTGQINQPQHFGDGTRLSIL.

This chain links TRBV5-4 with TRBJ1-2, with 10 positions matching TRBD1. J gave up 0 bases and V 4 bases, and 3 bases lay outside the gene matches. The CDR3 has 15 amino acids. Per germline, CDR1 SGHNT and CDR2 YYREEE (reference sequence). The CDR3 DNA is TGTGCCAGCAGCCCCGGGACAGGGGCTAACTATGGCTACACCTTC. Translating it yields CASSPGTGANYGYTF. The whole variable domain, remainder taken from reference TRBV5-4 and TRBJ1-2, is ETGVTQSPTHLIKTRGQQVTLRCSSQSGHNTVSWYQQALGQGPQFIFQYYREEENGRGNFPPRFSGLQFPNYSSELNVNALELDDSALYLCASSPGTGANYGYTFGSGTRLTVV.

The rearrangement joins TRBV15 to TRBJ1-3; D not certain. CDR3 length: 13 residues. V was trimmed by 8 bases and J by 0 bases, leaving 8 bases between them. Germline V CDR1 and CDR2: LNHNV, YYDKDF (reference sequence). CDR3 sequence (DNA): TGTGCCACCGCTCACGTCTCTGGAAACACCATATATTTT. Its translation: CATAHVSGNTIYF. The whole variable domain, filled in from reference TRBV15 and TRBJ1-3, reads DAMVIQNPRYQVTQFGKPVTLSCSQTLNHNVMYWYQQKSSQAPKLLFHYYDKDFNNEADTPDNFQSRRPNTSFCFLDIRSPGLGDTAMYLCATAHVSGNTIYFGEGSWLTVV.

The CDR3 DNA is TGTGCCAGCAGTACCGGCCGGGCCTCCTACGAGCAGTACTTC. Translated, it gives CASSTGRASYEQYF. J is TRBJ2-7 and V is TRBV6-5; no clear D gene. The ends were cut back, 5 bases at V and 0 bases at J, with 11 bases in the middle. Germline V gene lookup returns CDR1 MNHEY and CDR2 SVGAGI. The CDR3 sequence is 14 residues long.

This chain uses TRBV2 with TRBJ2-5, with 7 nucleotides matching TRBD2. The ends lost 7 bases at V and 5 bases at J; junction bases unmatched: 10. The CDR3 length is 14 residues. Germline V CDR1 and CDR2: SNHLY, FYNNEI. The CDR3 loop reads CASTGPTSAETQYF. Here the CDR3 DNA reads TGTGCCAGCACAGGTCCTACTAGCGCGGAGACCCAGTACTTC.

The rearrangement uses TRBV2 and TRBJ1-2; D perhaps matches TRBD1 (6 bases). The ends were cut back, 4 bases at V and 9 bases at J, with 15 bases in the middle. Germline V gene sequence: CDR1 SNHLY, CDR2 FYNNEI. The CDR3 has 13 amino acids. Here the CDR3 reads CASSGQVGGSYTF. CDR3 sequence (DNA): TGTGCCAGCAGTGGACAGGTAGGAGGGAGCTACACCTTC.

The rearrangement joins TRBV12-3 or TRBV12-4 to TRBJ1-1; D gene ambiguous. The CDR3 contains 12 residues. V was cut by 6 bases and J by 10 bases, with 15 bases left in between. The CDR3 sequence: CASRGIEGSAFF. The DNA of the CDR3 is TGTGCCAGCAGAGGAATCGAAGGGTCAGCTTTCTTT.

The chain employs TRBV2 and TRBJ1-5; D possibly corresponds to TRBD1 (5 bases). This CDR3 has 14 residues. From germline, CDR1 is SNHLY and CDR2 FYNNEI. Trimming shortened V by 3 bases and J by 6 bases, and 12 bases separated the two germline ends. The CDR3 DNA follows: TGTGCCAGCAGTGAGGGGCAGCCAGGTCAGCCCCAGCATTTT. Protein product: CASSEGQPGQPQHF.